These 11 T cell receptor beta chains originate from one sample sequenced in a study of T cell responses to AZD1222 COVID-19 vaccine. The table came from immunoSEQ multiplex PCR; TCRdb's copy has only in-frame clones and leaves some out. The sample contains 100,000 to 130,000 clones, around nine tenths of which appear only once. Specimen: peripheral blood, collected 28 days after the second AZD1222 dose. The receptors originated from an adult who received the AZD1222 COVID-19 vaccine.

This rearrangement joins TRBV24-1 to TRBJ2-1; D may be TRBD1 (6 bases). This CDR3 contains 18 residues. The ends were cut back, 3 bases at V and 5 bases at J, with 22 bases in the middle. The V gene's germline CDR1 is KGHDR and CDR2 SFDVKD. The CDR3 DNA follows: TGTGCCACCAGTGATCCGCGGCCCGAACAGGGCATTAACAATGAGCAGTTCTTC. Translated: CATSDPRPEQGINNEQFF.

The V call is TRBV27, the J call TRBJ1-1; TRBD1 might be the D (5 bases). V dropped 7 bases and J dropped 4 bases, with 16 bases sitting between them. CDR1 and CDR2 (germline): MNHEY, SMNVEV (reference sequence). The CDR3 spans 14 residues. The CDR3 region is CASTLRGGGTEAFF. The CDR3 bases are TGTGCCAGCACCCTTCGGGGGGGAGGCACTGAAGCTTTCTTT.

The chain carries TRBV19 and TRBJ1-5, with D possibly being TRBD1 (5 bases). Germline assignment: CDR1 LNHDA and CDR2 SQIVND (reference sequence). The CDR3 is 15 amino acids. Between the trimmed V and J ends, which lost 3 bases and 0 bases, there was a span of 9 bases. The CDR3 nucleotides read TGTGCCAGTAGTATCTTGGGGCCTAGCAATCAGCCCCAGCATTTT. It encodes CASSILGPSNQPQHF.

The V and J genes are TRBV9 and TRBJ1-2, with 8 bases lining up with TRBD1. Germline V gene lookup returns CDR1 SGDLS and CDR2 YYNGEE. This CDR3 is 15 amino acids long. Trimming took 7 bases from V and 3 from J; bases not matched to a gene: 11. CDR3 nucleotide sequence: TGTGCCAGCGATACCGGGACAGGTACGGACTATGGCTACACCTTC. It is translated as CASDTGTGTDYGYTF.

The gene calls are TRBV5-4 and TRBJ2-2; 11 positions agree with TRBD2. The trim removed 3 bases at V and 3 bases at J, leaving 4 bases unmatched. CDR3 length: 16 amino acids. Germline CDR1 reads SGHNT; CDR2 reads YYREEE (reference sequence). The CDR3 protein is CASSSLAGVDTGELFF. The CDR3 region has the DNA TGTGCCAGCAGCTCACTAGCGGGGGTCGACACCGGGGAGCTGTTTTTT.

The chain employs TRBV5-4 and TRBJ2-7, with TRBD1 as a possible D gene (6 bases). V lost 0 bases to trimming and J lost 0 bases, with 10 bases between them. The CDR3 consists of 15 residues. CDR1 and CDR2 (germline): SGHNT, YYREEE (reference sequence). The CDR3 nucleotides are TGTGCCAGCAGCTTGGCTGTGGACAGCTCCTACGAGCAGTACTTC. Protein: CASSLAVDSSYEQYF.

J is TRBJ2-7 and V is TRBV10-3, with 7 nucleotides matching TRBD1. J was trimmed by 0 bases and V by 11 bases; bases with no gene match: 4. CDR3 length equals 12 residues. The V gene's germline CDR1 is ENHRY and CDR2 SYGVKD. Written as DNA, the CDR3 is TGTGCCGAGGGACAGAACTCCTACGAGCAGTACTTC. It yields the protein CAEGQNSYEQYF.

The chain has TRBV3-1 (or the pseudogene TRBV3-2) and TRBJ2-1; no clear D. The CDR3 extends over 13 amino acids. The germline gives CDR1 LGHDT, CDR2 YNNKEL (reference sequence). Trimming removed 4 bases at V and 8 bases at J, with 12 bases between. The CDR3 here is CASSPRSGHEQFF. Here the CDR3 DNA reads TGTGCCAGCAGCCCTCGTTCGGGCCATGAGCAGTTCTTC.

The CDR3 bases are TGTGCCAGCAGCCCCATGCGGCTGTCCTCCTACGAGCAGTACTTC. Translated, it gives CASSPMRLSSYEQYF. The chain combines TRBV13 with TRBJ2-7; no clear D gene. The CDR3 sequence is 15 residues long. Germline CDR1 is PRHDT and CDR2 is FYEKMQ (reference sequence). V was clipped by 5 bases and J by 0 bases, with 14 bases between them.

This sequence joins TRBV9 and TRBJ1-1; D is uncertain. This CDR3 contains 15 residues. Germline V lookup: CDR1 SGDLS, CDR2 YYNGEE. V lost 0 bases and J 0 bases, leaving 9 bases between the germline ends. CDR3 residues: CASSVAPKMNTEAFF. CDR3 nucleotides: TGTGCCAGCAGCGTAGCTCCCAAAATGAACACTGAAGCTTTCTTT.

The rearrangement links TRBV29-1 to TRBJ1-5; possible D gene TRBD1, 5 bases. The CDR3 length is 12 residues. The V end lost 7 bases, the J end lost 3 bases, and 10 bases lay between the germline ends. Looked up from germline, CDR1 is SQVTM and CDR2 is ANQGSEA. The CDR3 loop is CSAGGDNQPQHF. CDR3 nucleotide sequence: TGCAGCGCTGGAGGGGACAATCAGCCCCAGCATTTT.